One sample yielded the 32 T cell receptor beta chains listed below, sequenced in a study of shared clonotypes between healthy human individuals. Assay used: immunoSEQ multiplex PCR; TCRdb lists only in-frame clones, some missing. The data contain some 470,000 clones, over 65% of them singletons. The specimen sequenced was PBMCs. The receptors were gathered from a woman in her forties in good health. Some clones in this sample may be carry-over from other donors' samples.

The V call is TRBV2, the J call TRBJ2-1; D remains unclear. CDR1 and CDR2 from the germline V gene are SNHLY and FYNNEI. Trimming took off 4 bases at V and 6 bases at J, with 10 bases between the two ends. The CDR3 has 13 amino acids. Here the CDR3 reads CASSVEAINEQFF. CDR3 nucleotides: TGTGCCAGCAGTGTTGAAGCGATCAATGAGCAGTTCTTC.

The gene calls are TRBV18 and TRBJ2-1; 7 bases are a match to TRBD2. This CDR3 spans 16 amino acids. The trim removed 2 bases at V and 0 bases at J, leaving 4 bases unmatched. The germline V gene has CDR1 KGHSH and CDR2 LQKENI. The CDR3 reads CASSPGLAASYNEQFF. The CDR3 DNA sequence: TGTGCCAGCTCACCAGGGCTAGCGGCCTCCTACAATGAGCAGTTCTTC. Full variable domain (missing parts from reference TRBV18 and TRBJ2-1): NAGVMQNPRHLVRRRGQEARLRCSPMKGHSHVYWYRQLPEEGLKFMVYLQKENIIDESGMPKERFSAEFPKEGPSILRIQQVVRGDSAAYFCASSPGLAASYNEQFFGPGTRLTVL.

This chain uses TRBV2 with TRBJ2-3; D is undetermined. V was shortened by 5 bases and J by 6 bases, with 15 bases between the two germline ends. CDR3 length equals 14 residues. CDR1 and CDR2 (germline): SNHLY, FYNNEI. The CDR3 DNA follows: TGTGCCAGCAGTCCGGTGAGAGCGCTGGATACGCAGTATTTT. It is translated as CASSPVRALDTQYF.

This sequence joins TRBV7-2 and TRBJ2-1, with D perhaps TRBD2 (5 bases). Trimming took 0 bases from V and 3 from J, leaving 9 bases between them. There are 15 residues in the CDR3. The germline V gene encodes CDR1 SGHTA and CDR2 FQGNSA. The DNA of the CDR3 is TGTGCCAGCAGCTTAGCAGCGGACCACTACAATGAGCAGTTCTTC. As protein: CASSLAADHYNEQFF.

Notes on this clone: With a much larger clone just one base away, this may be a read error. The chain has TRBV7-6 and TRBJ2-5; D is unclear. The V gene lost 2 bases and the J gene lost 5 bases, with 3 bases spanning the gap. The CDR3 spans 11 residues. The germline V gene encodes CDR1 SGHVS and CDR2 FNYEAQ. The CDR3 bases are TGTGCCAGCAGCTTAACGGAGACCCAGTACTTC. As protein: CASSLTETQYF.

The chain links TRBV7-2 to TRBJ2-3, with 9 bases aligning to TRBD2. The CDR3 contains 15 residues. The trim removed 7 bases at V and 0 bases at J, leaving 5 bases unmatched. CDR1 SGHTA and CDR2 FQGNSA come from the germline V gene. The CDR3 reads CASTASGDSTDTQYF. Here the CDR3 DNA reads TGTGCCAGCACTGCTAGCGGGGATAGCACAGATACGCAGTATTTT.

The chain has TRBV5-1 and TRBJ2-7; D gene uncertain. V shed 2 bases and J shed 0 bases, with 9 bases lying between them. Germline assignment: CDR1 SGHRS and CDR2 YFSETQ. This CDR3 comprises 14 residues. The CDR3 DNA reads TGCGCCAGCAGCTTTCAGGCCATCTCCTACGAGCAGTACTTC. It translates to CASSFQAISYEQYF. Full variable domain (rest looked up from reference TRBV5-1 and TRBJ2-7): KAGVTQTPRYLIKTRGQQVTLSCSPISGHRSVSWYQQTPGQGLQFLFEYFSETQRNKGNFPGRFSGRQFSNSRSEMNVSTLELGDSALYLCASSFQAISYEQYFGPGTRLTVT.

The CDR3 loop is CASTRDKTGELFF. The DNA for the CDR3 is TGCGCCAGCACTAGGGACAAAACCGGGGAGCTGTTTTTT. The J gene is TRBJ2-2, the V gene TRBV10-2, with D perhaps TRBD1 (6 bases). Germline assignment: CDR1 WSHSY and CDR2 SAAADI. The CDR3 covers 13 residues. V was trimmed by 7 bases and J by 5 bases, leaving 11 bases between them.

The CDR3 reads CASSLTAGGELFF. The DNA for the CDR3 is TGTGCCAGCAGTTTAACGGCAGGCGGGGAGCTGTTTTTT. The V gene is TRBV28, the J gene TRBJ2-2; D gene ambiguous. Trimming left V 2 bases short and J 7 bases short, with 8 bases between. The CDR3 extends over 13 amino acids. Germline loops: CDR1 MDHEN, CDR2 SYDVKM. Combining the CDR3 with reference TRBV28 and TRBJ2-2 gives the whole variable domain DVKVTQSSRYLVKRTGEKVFLECVQDMDHENMFWYRQDPGLGLRLIYFSYDVKMKEKGDIPEGYSVSREKKERFSLILESASTNQTSMYLCASSLTAGGELFFGEGSRLTVL.

This chain joins TRBV28 and TRBJ1-4; D is undetermined. Germline V gene data show CDR1 as MDHEN and CDR2 as SYDVKM. There are 14 residues in the CDR3. The germline V and J ends were trimmed by 7 bases and 8 bases, with 17 bases remaining between them. In DNA, the CDR3 is TGTGCCAGCAAAGAAGGAACCGGTGCGGAAAAACTGTTTTTT. This sequence encodes CASKEGTGAEKLFF.

V is TRBV5-1 and J is TRBJ2-1; 11 bases line up with TRBD1. There are 16 residues in the CDR3. V was pared by 3 bases and J by 6 bases, with 8 bases of the junction left unmatched. Per germline, CDR1 SGHRS and CDR2 YFSETQ. The CDR3 DNA sequence: TGCGCCAGCAGCTGGACCGGGACAGGGGGTATCAATGAGCAGTTCTTC. Residues: CASSWTGTGGINEQFF.

J is TRBJ1-5 and V is TRBV28; D might be TRBD1 (6 bases). The V gene's germline CDR1 is MDHEN and CDR2 SYDVKM. This CDR3 region has 15 residues. V was cut by 3 bases and J by 7 bases, with 16 bases left in between. CDR3 nucleotide sequence: TGTGCCAGCAGTTTGGGGGGCAGGGCGGGCCAGCCCCAGCATTTT. This translates into CASSLGGRAGQPQHF. Based on the CDR3 plus reference TRBV28 and TRBJ1-5, the full variable domain is DVKVTQSSRYLVKRTGEKVFLECVQDMDHENMFWYRQDPGLGLRLIYFSYDVKMKEKGDIPEGYSVSREKKERFSLILESASTNQTSMYLCASSLGGRAGQPQHFGDGTRLSIL.

V is TRBV5-8 and J is TRBJ1-1, with a possible D match to TRBD1 (5 bases). The CDR3 spans 14 residues. V lost 6 bases to trimming and J lost 0 bases, with 12 bases between them. CDR1 and CDR2 from the germline V gene are SGHTS and YDEGEE. The CDR3 DNA follows: TGTGCCAGCACCAGGGTATTCATGAACACTGAAGCTTTCTTT. Translation: CASTRVFMNTEAFF.

This chain uses TRBV5-4 with TRBJ1-4; D perhaps matches TRBD1 (5 bases). Trimming removed 4 bases from V and 4 bases from J, with 11 bases in between. The CDR3 totals 14 residues. The germline V gene has CDR1 SGHNT and CDR2 YYREEE (reference sequence). The CDR3 loop reads CASSLDTNNEKLFF. CDR3 nucleotides: TGTGCCAGCAGCCTGGACACGAATAATGAAAAACTGTTTTTT.

The chain carries TRBV27 and TRBJ2-3; D is uncertain. Germline CDR1 reads MNHEY; CDR2 reads SMNVEV (reference sequence). Trimming took off 1 base at V and 5 bases at J, with 10 bases between the two ends. The CDR3 length is 14 residues. The CDR3 coding sequence is TGTGCCAGCAGTTTATTTCTGGGTGAAGATACGCAGTATTTT. Translating it yields CASSLFLGEDTQYF.

Comment on this clone: One end of the junction does not line up with germline, which may come from a read error. The V and J genes are TRBV27 and TRBJ2-5; D is possibly TRBD1 (6 bases). This CDR3 spans 14 amino acids. Germline assignment: CDR1 MNHEY and CDR2 SMNVEV (reference sequence). The CDR3 loop is CASSFARGQGTQYF. The DNA for the CDR3 is TGTGCCAGCAGTTTTGCCAGGGGCCAAGGGACCCAGTACTTC.

The chain employs TRBV5-1 and TRBJ2-3, with 10 bases fitting TRBD2. The ends lost 4 bases at V and 5 bases at J; junction bases unmatched: 13. CDR1 and CDR2 from the germline V gene are SGHRS and YFSETQ. The CDR3 consists of 17 residues. The CDR3 sequence is CASSMWSGRAQIDTQYF. DNA of the CDR3: TGCGCCAGCAGCATGTGGAGCGGGAGGGCCCAGATAGATACGCAGTATTTT.

The chain employs TRBV5-4 and TRBJ2-1; possible D gene TRBD2, 6 bases. Germline values: CDR1 SGHNT, CDR2 YYREEE (reference sequence). This CDR3 contains 16 residues. V was shortened by 0 bases and J by 4 bases, with 14 bases between the two germline ends. The CDR3 protein is CASSLGGSGQYNEQFF. As DNA, the CDR3 is TGTGCCAGCAGCTTGGGCGGTAGCGGACAATACAATGAGCAGTTCTTC.

The chain links TRBV11-1 to TRBJ2-1; tentative D call: TRBD2 (5 bases). The germline gives CDR1 SGHAT, CDR2 FQDESV (reference sequence). The CDR3 spans 16 residues. The ends were cut back, 4 bases at V and 0 bases at J, with 13 bases in the middle. CDR3 DNA sequence: TGTGCCAGCAGCTCGCGGGTTCGAAACTCCTACAATGAGCAGTTCTTC. It specifies CASSSRVRNSYNEQFF.

The sample holds a few counts of this clone. The chain couples TRBV15 to TRBJ2-3, with D hard to call. From germline, CDR1 is LNHNV and CDR2 YYDKDF (reference sequence). V was trimmed by 0 bases and J by 3 bases, leaving 7 bases between them. There are 14 residues in the CDR3. In nucleotides, the CDR3 is TGTGCCACCAGCAGAGATCACTCGACAGATACGCAGTATTTT. Translation gives CATSRDHSTDTQYF.

This clone has a single count. Germline is not matched at one junction end, which may reflect a read error. Other DNA sequences in this specimen translate into the identical CDR3. This chain links TRBV5-1 with TRBJ1-1; D not resolved. CDR1 is SGHRS and CDR2 is YFSETQ in the germline V gene. The CDR3 sequence is 14 residues long. In nucleotides, the CDR3 is TGCGCCAGCAGTTTGGGGTTAGGAAATACTGAAGCTTTCTTT. Protein product: CASSLGLGNTEAFF. Full variable domain (remainder filled in from reference TRBV5-1 and TRBJ1-1): KAGVTQTPRYLIKTRGQQVTLSCSPISGHRSVSWYQQTPGQGLQFLFEYFSETQRNKGNFPGRFSGRQFSNSRSEMNVSTLELGDSALYLCASSLGLGNTEAFFGQGTRLTVV.

The chain recombines TRBV29-1 with TRBJ2-5, with TRBD2 identical over 13 bases. The CDR3 runs to 14 residues. V shed 3 bases, J shed 5 bases, and the junction held 3 bases outside the gene matches. Germline V gene lookup returns CDR1 SQVTM and CDR2 ANQGSEA. The CDR3 region is CSVDRTSGSETQYF. CDR3 coding DNA: TGCAGCGTTGACCGGACTAGCGGGAGCGAGACCCAGTACTTC.

The rearrangement links TRBV28 to TRBJ2-1, with D tentatively TRBD1 or TRBD2 (6 bases each). The CDR3 sequence is 15 residues long. V was cut by 8 bases and J by 3 bases, with 17 bases left in between. The V gene's germline CDR1 is MDHEN and CDR2 SYDVKM. This CDR3 reads CASGNGGRLYNEQFF. The CDR3 region has the DNA TGTGCCAGCGGCAACGGGGGCCGGCTCTACAATGAGCAGTTCTTC.

The chain employs TRBV9 and TRBJ2-1; 8 nucleotides match TRBD2. V trimming: 3 bases; J trimming: 4 bases; junction bases outside the gene matches: 6. The CDR3 sequence is 15 residues long. Germline CDR1 is SGDLS and CDR2 is YYNGEE. For the CDR3, the DNA is TGTGCCAGCAGCGCCCCCGGGGGGGGTTACAATGAGCAGTTCTTC. Residues: CASSAPGGGYNEQFF.

The chain couples TRBV6-5 to TRBJ1-1, with a possible D match to TRBD1 (5 bases). The V end was cut by 7 bases, the J end by 1 base, with 10 bases between. The CDR3 is 13 residues long. Looked up from germline, CDR1 is MNHEY and CDR2 is SVGAGI. CDR3 residues: CASTVGENTEAFF. The DNA of the CDR3 is TGTGCCAGCACCGTGGGGGAGAACACTGAAGCTTTCTTT.

This chain uses TRBV5-4 with TRBJ1-2; D might be TRBD1 (5 bases). This CDR3 contains 15 residues. V was cut by 4 bases and J by 3 bases, with 16 bases left in between. The germline gives CDR1 SGHNT, CDR2 YYREEE (reference sequence). The CDR3 DNA is TGTGCCAGCAGCGCCGTTGGCCGGGGGGACTATGGCTACACCTTC. Its protein product is CASSAVGRGDYGYTF.

V and J are TRBV28 and TRBJ2-1; 10 bases are a match to TRBD2. V shed 1 base and J 4 bases; nucleotides not matched to a gene: 1. The length of the CDR3 is 15 residues. The germline V gene encodes CDR1 MDHEN and CDR2 SYDVKM. The CDR3 coding sequence is TGTGCCAGCAGTTTATCACTAGCGGGATACAATGAGCAGTTCTTC. This translates into CASSLSLAGYNEQFF.

The rearrangement joins TRBV19 to TRBJ1-1, with TRBD1 identical over 7 bases. V gave up 7 bases and J gave up 1 base; unmatched junction bases: 12. CDR3 length: 16 residues. The germline V gene encodes CDR1 LNHDA and CDR2 SQIVND (reference sequence). In DNA form, the CDR3 reads TGTGCCAGTACCCCTTCCTTAGACAGGGAGAACACTGAAGCTTTCTTT. Translating it yields CASTPSLDRENTEAFF.

This clone was recorded at least ten times. This CDR3 is CASSLASWDEQFF. The CDR3 nucleotides are TGTGCCAGCAGCTTAGCTAGCTGGGATGAGCAGTTCTTC. The chain combines TRBV7-2 with TRBJ2-1, with D hard to call. The germline CDR1 and CDR2 sequences are SGHTA and FQGNSA. The ends were cut back, 0 bases at V and 8 bases at J, with 8 bases in the middle. This CDR3 region has 13 residues.

This clone was seen ten or more times. The chain combines TRBV6-5 with TRBJ2-2; 7 bases map to TRBD2. CDR1 is MNHEY, CDR2 SVGAGI, per germline. This CDR3 spans 13 amino acids. After removal of 6 bases from V and 6 bases from J, the junction contained 4 bases not matched to a gene. The CDR3, as DNA: TGTGCCAGCAGCCCCGGACTAGCCGGGGAGCTGTTTTTT. Translated: CASSPGLAGELFF.

Comments on this clone: An end of the junction differs from the germline gene, which may be a read error. The genes are TRBV5-6 and TRBJ2-5; 10 bases are shared with TRBD2. CDR1 and CDR2 (germline): SGHDT, YYEEEE. The CDR3 runs to 15 residues. Here the CDR3 reads CASSPLAGDQGTQYF. As DNA, the CDR3 is TGTGCCAGCAGCCCGCTAGCGGGAGACCAAGGGACCCAGTACTTC. Looking up the rest from reference TRBV5-6 and TRBJ2-5 gives the full variable domain: DAGVTQSPTHLIKTRGQQVTLRCSPKSGHDTVSWYQQALGQGPQFIFQYYEEEERQRGNFPDRFSGHQFPNYSSELNVNALLLGDSALYLCASSPLAGDQGTQYFGPGTRLLVL.

This chain joins TRBV5-1 and TRBJ2-3; 12 bases match TRBD2. Germline assignment: CDR1 SGHRS and CDR2 YFSETQ. The CDR3 is made up of 16 amino acids. The V and J ends lost 4 bases and 4 bases, in that order; junction bases with no gene match: 7. The CDR3 sequence: CASSPTSGRGADTQYF. The CDR3 nucleotides read TGCGCCAGCAGCCCGACTAGCGGGAGAGGGGCAGATACGCAGTATTTT.